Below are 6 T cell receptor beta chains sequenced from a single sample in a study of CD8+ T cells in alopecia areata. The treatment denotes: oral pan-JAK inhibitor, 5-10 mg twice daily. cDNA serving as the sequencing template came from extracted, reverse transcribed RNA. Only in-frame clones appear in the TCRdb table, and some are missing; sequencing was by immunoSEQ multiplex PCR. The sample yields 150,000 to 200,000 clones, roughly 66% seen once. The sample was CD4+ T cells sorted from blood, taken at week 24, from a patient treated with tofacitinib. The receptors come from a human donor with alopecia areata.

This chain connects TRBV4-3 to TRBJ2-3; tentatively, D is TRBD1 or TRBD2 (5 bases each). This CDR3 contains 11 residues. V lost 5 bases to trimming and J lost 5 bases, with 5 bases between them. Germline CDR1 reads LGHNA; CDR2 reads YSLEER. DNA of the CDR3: TGCGCCAGCAGCGGGGGAGATACGCAGTATTTT. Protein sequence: CASSGGDTQYF.

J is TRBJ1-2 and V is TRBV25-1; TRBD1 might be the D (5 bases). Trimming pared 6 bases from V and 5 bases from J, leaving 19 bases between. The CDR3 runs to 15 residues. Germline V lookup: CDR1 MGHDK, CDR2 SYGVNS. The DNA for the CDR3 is TGTGCCAGCAGCCAGGAAATAGCAGGGCGATATGGCTACACCTTC. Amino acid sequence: CASSQEIAGRYGYTF.

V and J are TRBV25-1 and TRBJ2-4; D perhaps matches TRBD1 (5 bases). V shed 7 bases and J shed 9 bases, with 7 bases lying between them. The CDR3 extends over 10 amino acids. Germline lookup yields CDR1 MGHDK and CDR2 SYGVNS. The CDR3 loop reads CASTTGIQYF. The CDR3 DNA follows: TGTGCCAGCACCACAGGCATTCAGTACTTC. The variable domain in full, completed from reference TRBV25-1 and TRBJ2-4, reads EADIYQTPRYLVIGTGKKITLECSQTMGHDKMYWYQQDPGMELHLIHYSYGVNSTEKGDLSSESTVSRIRTEHFPLTLESARPSHTSQYLCASTTGIQYFGAGTRLSVL.

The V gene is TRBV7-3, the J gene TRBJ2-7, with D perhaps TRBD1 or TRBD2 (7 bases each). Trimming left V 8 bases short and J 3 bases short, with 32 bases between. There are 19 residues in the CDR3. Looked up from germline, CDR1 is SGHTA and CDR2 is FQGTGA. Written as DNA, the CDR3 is TGTGCCAGCTCACCCCACGGGGGAGGGGGCGCCAGTAATGTCTACGAGCAGTACTTC. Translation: CASSPHGGGGASNVYEQYF.

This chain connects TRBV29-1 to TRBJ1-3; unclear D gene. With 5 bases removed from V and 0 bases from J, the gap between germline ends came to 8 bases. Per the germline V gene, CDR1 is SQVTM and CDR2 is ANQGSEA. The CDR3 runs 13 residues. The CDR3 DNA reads TGCAGCGTTCGACACGGCTCTGGAAACACCATATATTTT. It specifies CSVRHGSGNTIYF.

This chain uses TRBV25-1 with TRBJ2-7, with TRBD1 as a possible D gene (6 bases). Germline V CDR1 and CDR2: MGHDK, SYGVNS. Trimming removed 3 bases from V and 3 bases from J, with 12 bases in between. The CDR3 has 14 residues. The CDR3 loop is CASSDGLQGYEQYF. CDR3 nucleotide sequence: TGTGCCAGCAGTGATGGCTTACAGGGCTACGAGCAGTACTTC.